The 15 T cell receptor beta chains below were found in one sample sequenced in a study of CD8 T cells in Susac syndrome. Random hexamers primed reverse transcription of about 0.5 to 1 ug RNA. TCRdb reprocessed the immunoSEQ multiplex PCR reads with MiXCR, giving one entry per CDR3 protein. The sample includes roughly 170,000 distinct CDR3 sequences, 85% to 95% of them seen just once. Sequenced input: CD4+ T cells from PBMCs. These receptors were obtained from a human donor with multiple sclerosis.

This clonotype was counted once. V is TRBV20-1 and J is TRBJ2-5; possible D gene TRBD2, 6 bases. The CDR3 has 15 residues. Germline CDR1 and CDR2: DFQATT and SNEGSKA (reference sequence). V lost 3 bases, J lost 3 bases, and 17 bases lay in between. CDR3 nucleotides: TGCAGTGCTAGGCAAGGGGCGGGACGGAAAGAGACCCAGTACTTC. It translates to CSARQGAGRKETQYF.

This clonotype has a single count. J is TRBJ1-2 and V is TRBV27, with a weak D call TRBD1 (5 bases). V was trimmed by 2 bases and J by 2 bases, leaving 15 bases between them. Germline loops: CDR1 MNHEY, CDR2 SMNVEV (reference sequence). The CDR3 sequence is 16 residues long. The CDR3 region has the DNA TGTGCCAGCAGTTTACCAGGGAAGGGAGTAAACTATGGCTACACCTTC. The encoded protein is CASSLPGKGVNYGYTF.

The CDR3 protein is CASRGGGKAKNIQYF. The DNA of the CDR3 is TGTGCCAGTAGAGGGGGGGGTAAAGCCAAAAACATTCAGTACTTC. V and J are TRBV19 and TRBJ2-4, with D tentatively TRBD2 (7 bases). The CDR3 contains 15 residues. Between the trimmed V and J ends, which lost 6 bases and 0 bases, there was a span of 12 bases. Per the germline V gene, CDR1 is LNHDA and CDR2 is SQIVND (reference sequence).

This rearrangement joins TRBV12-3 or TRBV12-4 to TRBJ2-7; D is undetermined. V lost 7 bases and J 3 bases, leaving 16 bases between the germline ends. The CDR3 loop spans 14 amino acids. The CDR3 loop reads CASKLSSGLYEQYF. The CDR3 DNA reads TGTGCCAGCAAACTCTCGTCTGGGCTCTACGAGCAGTACTTC.

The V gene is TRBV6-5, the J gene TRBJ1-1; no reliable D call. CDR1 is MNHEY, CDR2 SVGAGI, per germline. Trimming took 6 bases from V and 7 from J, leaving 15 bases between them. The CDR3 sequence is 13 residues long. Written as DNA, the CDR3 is TGTGCCAGCAGGCCGGACTTTCAGAGTGAAGCTTTCTTT. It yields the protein CASRPDFQSEAFF.

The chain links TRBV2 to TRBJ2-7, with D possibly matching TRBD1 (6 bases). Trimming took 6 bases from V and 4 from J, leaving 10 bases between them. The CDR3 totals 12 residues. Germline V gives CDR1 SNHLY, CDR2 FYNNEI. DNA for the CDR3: TGTGCCAGCAGAACTACAGGGTACGAGCAGTACTTC. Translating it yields CASRTTGYEQYF.

The CDR3 is CASGKTIGTGGHEQYF. DNA for the CDR3: TGTGCCAGCGGTAAGACTATTGGGACAGGGGGCCACGAGCAGTACTTC. The chain links TRBV27 to TRBJ2-7; 12 bases line up with TRBD1. Germline loops: CDR1 MNHEY, CDR2 SMNVEV (reference sequence). V shed 8 bases, J shed 5 bases, and the junction held 13 bases outside the gene matches. The CDR3 is 16 amino acids.

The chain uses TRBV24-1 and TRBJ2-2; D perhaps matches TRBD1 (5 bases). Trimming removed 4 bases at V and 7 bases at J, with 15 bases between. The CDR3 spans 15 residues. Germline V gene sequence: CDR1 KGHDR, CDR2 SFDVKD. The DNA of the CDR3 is TGTGCCACCAGTGACCCCGGCAGGGTTAACGGGGAGCTGTTTTTT. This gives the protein CATSDPGRVNGELFF.

The chain's CDR3 is CASNPQGNTDTQYF. CDR3 DNA: TGTGCCAGCAACCCTCAGGGAAACACAGATACGCAGTATTTT. The V and J genes are TRBV5-6 and TRBJ2-3; possible D gene TRBD1, 5 bases. Germline CDR1 and CDR2: SGHDT and YYEEEE. This CDR3 spans 14 amino acids. V lost 6 bases, J lost 2 bases, and 13 bases lay in between.

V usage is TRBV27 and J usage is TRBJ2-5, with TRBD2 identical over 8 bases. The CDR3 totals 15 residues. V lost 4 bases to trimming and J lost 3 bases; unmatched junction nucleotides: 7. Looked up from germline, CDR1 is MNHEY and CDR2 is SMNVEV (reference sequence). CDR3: CASSSPGTSKETQYF. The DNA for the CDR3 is TGTGCCAGCAGTTCGCCCGGGACTAGTAAAGAGACCCAGTACTTC.

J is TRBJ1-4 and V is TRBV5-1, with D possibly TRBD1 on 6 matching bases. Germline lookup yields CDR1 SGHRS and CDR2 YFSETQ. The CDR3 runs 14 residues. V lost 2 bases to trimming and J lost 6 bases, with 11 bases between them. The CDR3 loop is CASSLSGGDEKLFF. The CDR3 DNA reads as TGCGCCAGCAGCTTATCTGGGGGCGATGAAAAACTGTTTTTT.

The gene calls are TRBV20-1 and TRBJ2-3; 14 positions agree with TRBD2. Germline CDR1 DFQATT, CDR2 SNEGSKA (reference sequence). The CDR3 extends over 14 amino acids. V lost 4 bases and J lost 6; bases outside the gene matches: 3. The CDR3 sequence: CSATTSGRADTQYF. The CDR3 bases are TGCAGTGCTACGACTAGCGGGAGGGCCGATACGCAGTATTTT.

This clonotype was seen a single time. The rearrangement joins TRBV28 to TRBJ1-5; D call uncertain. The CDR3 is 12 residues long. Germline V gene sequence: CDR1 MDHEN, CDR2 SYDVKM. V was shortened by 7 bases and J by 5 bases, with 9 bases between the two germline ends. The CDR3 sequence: CASNPTDQPQHF. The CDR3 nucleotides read TGTGCCAGCAACCCCACAGATCAGCCCCAGCATTTT.

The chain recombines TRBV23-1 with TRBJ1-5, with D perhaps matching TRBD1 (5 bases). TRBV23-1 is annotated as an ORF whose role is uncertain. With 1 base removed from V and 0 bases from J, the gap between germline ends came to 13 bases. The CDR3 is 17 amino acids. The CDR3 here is CASSQLGDGYSNQPQHF. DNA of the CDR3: TGCGCCAGCAGTCAATTGGGGGACGGATATAGCAATCAGCCCCAGCATTTT.

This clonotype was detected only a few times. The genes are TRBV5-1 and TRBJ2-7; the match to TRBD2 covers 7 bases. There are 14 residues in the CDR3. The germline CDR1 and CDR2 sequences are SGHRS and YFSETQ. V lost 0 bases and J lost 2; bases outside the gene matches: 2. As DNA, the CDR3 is TGCGCCAGCAGCTTGGTGGGACTAACCTACGAGCAGTACTTC. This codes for CASSLVGLTYEQYF.